One and the same sample provided the 5 T cell receptor delta chains below, sequenced in a study of gamma-delta T cells after stem cell transplantation. With CATT, TCRdb re-called clones from the RT-PCR reads. The repertoire holds over a thousand delta-chain clones, with approximately 3.1% as singletons. Material: gamma-delta T cells. Receptor source: a human donor. It is not recorded whose cells these are; they may come from a transplant donor.

By share of the sample, this clone is medium-sized. The DNA for the CDR3 is TGTGCTCTTGAACACCCGAACTGGGGGATACATGTCACCGATAAACTCATCTTT. Translating gives CALEHPNWGIHVTDKLIF. The rearrangement joins TRDV1 to TRDJ1; 12 bases are shared with TRDD3. This CDR3 contains 18 residues. The germline gives CDR1 TSWWSYY, CDR2 QGS. V dropped 7 bases and J dropped 1; count of bases not matched to a gene: 13.

Remarks on this clone: One base separates it from a far larger clone, so it is likely a read error. For the CDR3, the DNA is TGTGCCTGTGACTCCGTACTGGGAGACCTCCGTAAGACCGATAAACTCATCTTT. Protein: CACDSVLGDLRKTDKLIF. The chain joins TRDV2 to TRDJ1; tentatively, D is TRDD3 (6 bases). Germline V gene lookup returns CDR1 GEAIGNYY and CDR2 EKD. The CDR3 extends over 18 amino acids. V was pared by 3 bases and J by 2 bases, with 24 bases between.

This clone was detected only a few times. A far larger clone lies a single base away; this is likely a read error. V usage is TRDV2 and J usage is TRDJ1; 11 nucleotides align to TRDD3. This CDR3 is 18 amino acids long. The V gene's germline CDR1 is GEAIGNYY and CDR2 EKD. CDR3 residues: CACDQLMGDTRGTGKLIF. The CDR3 bases are TGTGCCTGTGACCAACTTATGGGGGATACGCGGGGTACCGGTAAACTCATCTTT.

This clone is labeled medium-sized. This chain links TRDV1 with TRDJ1; TRDD2 is a possible D gene (5 bases). Germline V gene lookup returns CDR1 TSWWSYY and CDR2 QGS. This CDR3 is built from 16 residues. The V end lost 2 bases, the J end lost 1 base, and 14 bases lay between the germline ends. CDR3 loop: CALGENPRFLTDKLIF. For the CDR3, the DNA is TGTGCTCTTGGGGAAAACCCCCGTTTCCTCACCGATAAACTCATCTTT.

About this clone itself: This may be a read error, as it is one base from a much larger clone. Other nucleotide sequences from this sample produce the same CDR3. V usage is TRDV2 and J usage is TRDJ1, with TRDD3 identical over 7 bases. This CDR3 is 15 amino acids long. Germline V gene data show CDR1 as GEAIGNYY and CDR2 as EKD. CDR3 loop: CACDLGGDRPDKLIF. CDR3 DNA: TGTGCCTGTGACCTCGGAGGGGATAGGCCCGACAAACTCATCTTT.